The rows below give T cell receptor beta chains drawn from one sample of a study of blood T cell repertoires in COVID-19. The method was immunoSEQ multiplex PCR; TCRdb's version includes in-frame clones alone and lacks a portion of them. The data show more than 200,000 clones, 82% seen once. Sequencing was performed on peripheral blood. The receptors here all came from a woman older than 75 with active or convalescent COVID-19. CDR3s include the opening cysteine and the closing phenylalanine or tryptophan. A D gene is named only where the DNA matches it firmly. Only some rows state a clone size, as once, few, many or a class for expanded clones.

D	V	J	size	DNA	CDR3
-	TRBV5-1	TRBJ1-6	-	TGCGCCAGCAGCTGGGACGGGGGGAATAATTCACCCCTCCACTTT	CASSWDGGNNSPLHF
-	TRBV3-1/TRBV3-2	TRBJ1-5	-	TGTGCCAGCAGCCAAGGGGGGGGTCAGCCCCAGCATTTT	CASSQGGGQPQHF
-	TRBV5-4	TRBJ2-3	-	TGTGCCAGCAGCACCGGGACTCCGGCGGCCTCAGATACGCAGTATTTT	CASSTGTPAASDTQYF
TRBD1	TRBV27	TRBJ1-2	once	TGTGCCAGCAGTTTAACGGCAGGGGGCGGGTATGGCTACACCTTC	CASSLTAGGGYGYTF
TRBD1	TRBV2	TRBJ2-2	-	TGTGCCAGCAGAACCCAGGGGGCCGGCACCGGGGAGCTGTTTTTT	CASRTQGAGTGELFF
-	TRBV6-1	TRBJ1-1	-	TGTGCCAGCAGTGAAGGTCTTGGTTTGGAGGGCGCTTTCTTT	CASSEGLGLEGAFF
-	TRBV5-4	TRBJ1-2	-	TGTGCCAGCAGCTTGGGAGGAAAGAGGGTCCATGGCTACACCTTC	CASSLGGKRVHGYTF
TRBD1	TRBV2	TRBJ2-1	-	TGTGCCAGCACGGGACAGCCCTACAATGAGCAGTTCTTC	CASTGQPYNEQFF
-	TRBV5-4	TRBJ2-1	once	TGTGCCAGCAGCTTGACAACCTACAATGAGCAGTTCTTC	CASSLTTYNEQFF
TRBD1	TRBV28	TRBJ1-6	-	TGTGCCAGCGGCTCGCAGGGGGCTGGAGGTTATTCACCCCTCCACTTT	CASGSQGAGGYSPLHF
-	TRBV29-1	TRBJ1-5	few	TGCAGCGCCCCTATCCGCAGGGTTCAGCCCCAGCATTTT	CSAPIRRVQPQHF
-	TRBV29-1	TRBJ1-2	-	TGCAGCACCCAGACAGCTAACTATGGCTACACCTTC	CSTQTANYGYTF
-	TRBV6-2/TRBV6-3	TRBJ2-7	once	TGTGCCAGCAGTTACTCGGGTACTTTCAGGGCCCGCTACGAGCAGTACTTC	CASSYSGTFRARYEQYF
-	TRBV5-8	TRBJ1-1	-	TGTGCCAGCAGCCGGCCCCCTCTCCTCTCCCGCGGGGACACTGAAGCTTTCTTT	CASSRPPLLSRGDTEAFF
TRBD1	TRBV5-1	TRBJ1-5	-	TGCGCCAGCAGCGAACAGGGGGCGCCTGGACAGCCCCAGCATTTT	CASSEQGAPGQPQHF
-	TRBV2	TRBJ1-4	-	TGTGCCAGCAGTGAAGCGCGGGAAAAACTGTTTTTT	CASSEAREKLFF
TRBD1	TRBV28	TRBJ1-5	-	TGTGCCAGCAGTGCACAGGGGATGGCCCAGCATTTT	CASSAQGMAQHF
TRBD1	TRBV2	TRBJ2-1	-	TGTGCCGGGGCAGGGACAGGGGGTAATGAGCAGTTCTTC	CAGAGTGGNEQFF
TRBD1	TRBV7-2	TRBJ2-7	-	TGTGCCAGCAGACCCCGGACAGGAACCTACGAGCAGTACTTC	CASRPRTGTYEQYF
TRBD1	TRBV19	TRBJ2-5	-	TGTGCCAGTAGCCCCCCCGGGACAGGGAGGAGAGAGACCCAGTACTTC	CASSPPGTGRRETQYF
TRBD1	TRBV19	TRBJ1-5	-	TGTGCCAGTAGTCCAGACAGGGGGCTGATGAGTAATCAGCCCCAGCATTTT	CASSPDRGLMSNQPQHF
-	TRBV27	TRBJ1-3	-	TGTGCCAGCAGTTATACAGGGCACTCTGGAAACACCATATATTTT	CASSYTGHSGNTIYF
-	TRBV19	TRBJ2-1	-	TGTGCCAGTAGAGACCGACTCCTTGGGAATGAGCAGTTCTTC	CASRDRLLGNEQFF
-	TRBV28	TRBJ1-5	-	TGTGCCAGCAGTTTGATAGGGGGCAATCAGCCCCAGCATTTT	CASSLIGGNQPQHF
TRBD2	TRBV10-3	TRBJ2-1	few	TGTGCCATCACCCGGACTAGCGGGATTGAGCAGTTCTTC	CAITRTSGIEQFF
TRBD2	TRBV28	TRBJ2-7	-	TGTGCCAGCATGGAAGCGGGAGCGATGGAGCAGTACTTC	CASMEAGAMEQYF
-	TRBV5-1	TRBJ1-2	-	TGCGCCAGCAGTCTCGGAGGGTTGGACTATGGCTACACCTTC	CASSLGGLDYGYTF
TRBD1	TRBV7-9	TRBJ1-2	-	TGTGCCAGCAGCTTACAGGGGGCTCACTATGGCTACACCTTC	CASSLQGAHYGYTF
-	TRBV21-1	TRBJ1-5	-	TGTGCCAGCAGCATGGCCGGGGGTCAGCCCCAGCATTTT	CASSMAGGQPQHF
TRBD2	TRBV3-1/TRBV3-2	TRBJ2-7	-	TGTGCCAGCAGCCGCGGGGGGCTAGCGGGGTACGAGCAGTACTTC	CASSRGGLAGYEQYF
-	TRBV5-1	TRBJ2-2	-	TGCGCCAGCAGCTTGGAGTACAGGGCTATCGGGGAGCTGTTTTTT	CASSLEYRAIGELFF
-	TRBV7-2	TRBJ2-5	-	TGTGCCAGCAGCTTAGGTACAGCCAGGGGGGAAGAGACCCAGTACTTC	CASSLGTARGEETQYF
-	TRBV11-2	TRBJ2-5	-	TGTGCCAGCAGCAATAGCGGCTATAGCCAGACCCAGTACTTC	CASSNSGYSQTQYF
-	TRBV7-8	TRBJ2-2	-	TGTGCCAGCAGCCAGCAGTTGGGGCTCCAGACCGGGGAGCTGTTTTTT	CASSQQLGLQTGELFF
TRBD1	TRBV6-1	TRBJ1-1	-	TGTGCCAGCAGTGACGGGACAGACCTTTACCTGGACACTGAAGCTTTCTTT	CASSDGTDLYLDTEAFF
TRBD2	TRBV7-8	TRBJ2-1	-	TGTGCCAGCAGCTTAGTTTTAGCGGGAGGGCCCTATGAGCAGTTCTTC	CASSLVLAGGPYEQFF
TRBD1	TRBV5-1	TRBJ1-5	-	TGCGCCAGCAGCTTGGTATCAGGGGGCGGTCAGCCCCAGCATTTT	CASSLVSGGGQPQHF
TRBD2	TRBV5-4	TRBJ2-5	-	TGTGCCAGCAGCCCCTCCCGGCTCCGGACTAGCGGGGGGGAAGAGACCCAGTACTTC	CASSPSRLRTSGGEETQYF
-	TRBV3-1/TRBV3-2	TRBJ1-1	once	TGTGCCAGCAGCCAAATACAGAAGAACACTGAAGCTTTCTTT	CASSQIQKNTEAFF
-	TRBV10-1	TRBJ1-1	-	TGCGCCAGCACCCCAGACCGGGGCACTGAAGCTTTCTTT	CASTPDRGTEAFF
TRBD1	TRBV5-6	TRBJ2-5	-	TGTGCCAGCAGCTTGGGACAGGGGAGGAAAGAGACCCAGTACTTC	CASSLGQGRKETQYF
TRBD2	TRBV5-1	TRBJ2-7	-	TGCGCCAGCAGCCCGGGGACTAGCGGGGGGGCTTTCGAGTACTTC	CASSPGTSGGAFEYF
TRBD2	TRBV3-1/TRBV3-2	TRBJ2-3	-	TGTGCCAGCAGCCTACGGACTAGTCTGGCAGATACGCAATATTTT	CASSLRTSLADTQYF
-	TRBV29-1	TRBJ2-7	few	TGCAGCGTTGCTCCAGCGGGCCTCCTAGGGACCGAGCAGTACTTC	CSVAPAGLLGTEQYF
-	TRBV20-1	TRBJ1-1	-	TGCAGACCCACAGAGAACACTGAAGCTTTCTTT	CRPTENTEAFF
TRBD1	TRBV10-3	TRBJ2-1	-	TGTGCCATCACCCAACAGGGGCAGGGTGAGCAGTTCTTC	CAITQQGQGEQFF
-	TRBV24-1	TRBJ2-3	-	TGTGCCACCAGTGATTTGACAGGTACCACAGATACGCAGTATTTT	CATSDLTGTTDTQYF
TRBD1	TRBV7-2	TRBJ1-1	-	TGTGCCAGCAGCTTAACGGGACAGCTGGCTACTGAAGCTTTCTTT	CASSLTGQLATEAFF
TRBD2	TRBV29-1	TRBJ2-1	-	TGCAGCGATTGGACTAGCTCGGGCAATGAGCAGTTCTTC	CSDWTSSGNEQFF
-	TRBV7-2	TRBJ2-2	once	TGTGCCAGCAGCCAACTCTTCACCGGGGAGCTGTTTTTT	CASSQLFTGELFF
-	TRBV19	TRBJ1-6	-	TGTGCCAGTAGTATTACTCCCGGGGATTCACCCCTCCACTTT	CASSITPGDSPLHF
TRBD2	TRBV5-1	TRBJ2-7	-	TGCGCCAGCAGCCCCGGGACTACCGCCGAGCAGTACTTC	CASSPGTTAEQYF
-	TRBV9	TRBJ2-1	-	TGTGCCAGCAGCGCCCTTCCGGGACTCCCTTCTAGGGAGCAGTTCTTC	CASSALPGLPSREQFF
-	TRBV4-2	TRBJ1-2	once	TGTGCCAGCAGCCAAGATCCCAGTAACCGTCAGGTCGGCGGCTACACCTTC	CASSQDPSNRQVGGYTF
TRBD1	TRBV6-4	TRBJ2-2	-	TGTGCCAGCCGATGGGACAGGGTCACCGGGGAGCTGTTTTTT	CASRWDRVTGELFF
-	TRBV28	TRBJ2-4	-	TGTGCCAGCAGTTTACCCCCGGGGGTTTTAGCCAAAAACATTCAGTACTTC	CASSLPPGVLAKNIQYF